This T cell receptor beta chain was sequenced in a study of blood T cell repertoires in COVID-19. Turning to the study itself: Acute-phase and convalescent COVID-19 samples originated in the United States, Italy and Spain. PBMCs, B-cell-depleted T cells, or T cells provided the cDNA or gDNA that made up the material.

This CDR3 has 14 residues. V shed 1 base and J shed 3 bases, with 8 bases lying between them. The germline gives CDR1 PRHDT, CDR2 FYEKMQ (reference sequence). In the authors' methods: The authors estimated nucleated cell counts from reference gene primer amplification. Some clones are missing from TCRdb's copy, which holds only in-frame ones; the method was immunoSEQ multiplex PCR. For V, J and clone size, that table is used; D and trimming come from the DNA. The table shows some 150,000 clones, with approximately 84% occurring only once. V gene TRBV13 combines with J gene TRBJ2-3, with D tentatively TRBD1 (6 bases). Sequencing was carried out using peripheral blood. The receptor comes from a man aged 35-49 years who had recovered from COVID-19. As DNA, the CDR3 is TGTGCCAGCAGCTTAGTAACAGGGACAGATACGCAGTATTTT. Encoded protein: CASSLVTGTDTQYF.